The subject of this entry is one T cell receptor beta chain. The source of the sample is a study of blood T cell repertoires in COVID-19. At the level of the study: Whether acute or convalescent, the COVID-19 samples came from the United States, Italy and Spain. Sources were T cells, B-cell-depleted T cells, or PBMCs; the material itself was cDNA or gDNA.

Per the study methods: Using reference gene primer amplification, nucleated cell counts were estimated. Profiled with immunoSEQ multiplex PCR; TCRdb holds only in-frame clones, not every one. For V, J and clone size, that table is used; D and trimming come from the DNA. Of tens of thousands of clones detected, 65% to 90% appear once; the ten largest clones hold approximately 44%. The V end lost 0 bases, the J end lost 5 bases, and 12 bases lay between the germline ends. Germline CDR1 SGHRS, CDR2 YFSETQ. The CDR3 totals 15 residues. This receptor was obtained from a man older than 75 with acute or convalescent COVID-19. Sequenced input: peripheral blood. This chain links TRBV5-1 with TRBJ2-1; the D gene is possibly TRBD2 (5 bases). CDR3 nucleotides: TGCGCCAGCAGCTTGGTGAATTCGGGAAACAATGAGCAGTTCTTC. Protein sequence: CASSLVNSGNNEQFF.